The entry below describes one T cell receptor beta chain. The target antigen is unknown. Only in-frame clones appear in the TCRdb table, and some are missing; sequencing was by immunoSEQ multiplex PCR. The sample holds roughly 34,000 clones, about 88% seen once. The record originates from a study of chemoradiotherapy in HPV16-positive cancers. Notes on the study in general: Functional assays defining HPV-specific T cells used only a couple of HPV16-positive patients. HPV-responsive T-cell expansion during chemoradiotherapy was linked to improved recurrence-free survival in HPV16-positive patients. Non-HPV-specific T cells did not expand in tumors during treatment, whereas candidate HPV-specific clones and E7-related motifs did.

Germline loops: CDR1 MNHNS, CDR2 SASEGT. There are 13 residues in the CDR3. V gave up 2 bases and J gave up 6 bases, with 8 bases separating them. The receptor's source is a human donor with HPV-associated anogenital cancer. The genes are TRBV6-1 and TRBJ1-5; D unclear. The starting material was blood, obtained from a patient who underwent chemoradiotherapy. The CDR3 DNA reads as TGTGCCAGCAGTGAACTATGGAGTCAGCCCCAGCATTTT. Its translation: CASSELWSQPQHF.